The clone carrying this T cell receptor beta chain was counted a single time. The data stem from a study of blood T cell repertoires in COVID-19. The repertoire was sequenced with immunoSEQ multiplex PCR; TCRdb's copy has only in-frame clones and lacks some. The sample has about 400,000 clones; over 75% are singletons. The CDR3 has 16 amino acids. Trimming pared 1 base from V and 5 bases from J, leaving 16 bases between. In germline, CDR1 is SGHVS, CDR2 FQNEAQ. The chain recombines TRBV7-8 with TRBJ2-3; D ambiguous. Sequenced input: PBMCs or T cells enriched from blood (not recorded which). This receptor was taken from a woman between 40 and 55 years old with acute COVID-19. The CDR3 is CASSLVPILLLDTQYF. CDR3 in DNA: TGTGCCAGCAGCTTAGTCCCAATTCTACTTTTAGATACGCAGTATTTT.